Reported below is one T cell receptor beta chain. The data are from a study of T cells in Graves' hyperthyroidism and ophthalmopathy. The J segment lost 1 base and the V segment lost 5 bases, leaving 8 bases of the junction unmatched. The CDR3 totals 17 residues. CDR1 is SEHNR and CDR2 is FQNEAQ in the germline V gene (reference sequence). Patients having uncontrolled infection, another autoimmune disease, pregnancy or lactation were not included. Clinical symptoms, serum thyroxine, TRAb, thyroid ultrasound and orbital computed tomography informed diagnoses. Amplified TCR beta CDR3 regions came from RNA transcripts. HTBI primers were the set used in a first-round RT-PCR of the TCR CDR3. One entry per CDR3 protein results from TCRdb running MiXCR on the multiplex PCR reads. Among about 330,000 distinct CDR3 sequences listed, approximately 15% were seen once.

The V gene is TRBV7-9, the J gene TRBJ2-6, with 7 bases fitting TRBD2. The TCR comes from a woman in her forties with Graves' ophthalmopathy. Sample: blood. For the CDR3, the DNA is TGTGCCAGCAGCCGCTCCGGGACTATGTCTGGGGCCAACGTCCTGACTTTC. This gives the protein CASSRSGTMSGANVLTF.